This record covers a single T cell receptor (beta chain). The data were obtained in a study of T-cell reconstitution after alpha-beta-depleted transplantation in children. Preparation of the TCRbeta library involved a method that used unique molecular identifiers. TCRdb recomputed calls from the PCR reads with MiXCR, one row per CDR3 protein. The sample records around 60,000 distinct CDR3 sequences, 40% to 45% being singletons. Losses at the gene ends were 6 bases for V and 2 bases for J; bases not matched to a gene: 8. Germline-derived CDR1 and CDR2 are DFQATT and SNEGSKA (reference sequence). This CDR3 spans 14 amino acids.

The receptor was derived from a male patient younger than 18 who had a stem cell transplant for acute lymphoblastic leukemia, so the T cells may come from the graft donor. The material sequenced was PBMCs, mostly from graft donor cells, taken 360 days after TCRalphabeta/CD19-depleted stem cell transplant. This chain joins TRBV20-1 and TRBJ2-3, with TRBD1 identical over 7 bases. This CDR3 is CSATGQIDTDTQYF. CDR3 coding DNA: TGCAGTGCGACGGGACAGATCGACACAGATACGCAGTATTTT.